Listed below are T cell receptor beta chains from one sample, sequenced in a study of breast tumors, draining lymph nodes, adjacent tissues. TCRdb recomputed calls from the multiplex PCR reads with MiXCR, one row per CDR3 protein. The table has over 250,000 distinct CDR3 sequences, over 25% seen once. Sequenced input: axillary lymph node tissue. The receptors here all came from a female donor with breast cancer. Some clones in this sample may be carry-over from other donors' samples. The CDR3 runs from the conserved cysteine through the conserved F or W. A D gene is named only where the DNA matches it firmly. Not every row has a clone size; where given, it reads once, few, many or a size class.

v_gene,d_gene,j_gene,abundance,CDR3nt,CDR3aa
TRBV20-1,TRBD2,TRBJ2-5,.,TGCAGTGCTGGAGCGGGGCAGAAGATCCAGTACTTC,CSAGAGQKIQYF
TRBV7-6,.,TRBJ2-2,many,TGTGCCAGCAGCTTAGCGGTGAACACCGGGGAGCTGTTTTTT,CASSLAVNTGELFF
TRBV7-2,TRBD1,TRBJ1-3,many,TGTGCCAGCAGCTTAGCTCAGGGGGCTGGAAACACCATATATTTT,CASSLAQGAGNTIYF
TRBV11-2,.,TRBJ2-2,many,TGTGCCAGCAGCCTGGGGTTGGGGGAGCTGTTTTTT,CASSLGLGELFF
TRBV10-3,TRBD1,TRBJ1-2,many,TGTGCCATCAGTGATTCCCGGACAGGGGGCTATGGCTACACCTTC,CAISDSRTGGYGYTF
TRBV6-6,.,TRBJ1-2,many,TGTGCCAGCAGTTGGTCAGCTAACTATGGCTACACCTTC,CASSWSANYGYTF
TRBV10-3,.,TRBJ2-3,.,TGTGCCATCAGTGCTAACCGAAAAAAAAAAACGCAGTATTTT,CAISANRKKKTQYF
TRBV3-1,TRBD1,TRBJ2-7,few,TGTGCCAGCAGCTTGGGGGACAGTCAGAGCTCCTACGAGCAGTACTTC,CASSLGDSQSSYEQYF
TRBV5-1,TRBD2,TRBJ2-2,many,TGCGCCAGCAGCTTGGACGGGCGGGAGGGCCATAATACCGGGGAGCTGTTTTTT,CASSLDGREGHNTGELFF
TRBV7-3,TRBD2,TRBJ2-3,many,TGTGCCAGCAGCTTAGGGACTAGCGGGAGGGCCACAGATACGCAGTATTTT,CASSLGTSGRATDTQYF
TRBV20-1,TRBD1,TRBJ1-4,many,TGCAGTGCGGGGGACAGGTTGGAAAAACTGTTTTTT,CSAGDRLEKLFF
TRBV12-3/TRBV12-4,TRBD2,TRBJ2-1,many,TGTGCCAGCAGTCGCTCACTAGCGGGAGCCCACAATGAGCAGTTCTTC,CASSRSLAGAHNEQFF
TRBV28,.,TRBJ1-2,few,TGTGCCAGTCTATCGGGCTCAAAGGGGTATGGCTACACCTTC,CASLSGSKGYGYTF
TRBV5-1,.,TRBJ2-5,many,TGCGCCAGCAGCTTACAGCCGGGACACGAACGGGAGACCCAGTACTTC,CASSLQPGHERETQYF
TRBV19,.,TRBJ2-6,many,TGTGCCAGTAGTATAATGGGGGGTTCCAGCTCTGGGGCCAACGTCCTGACTTTC,CASSIMGGSSSGANVLTF
TRBV5-1,.,TRBJ2-5,many,TGCGCCAGCAGCCAGTTAATCCAAGAGACCCAGTACTTC,CASSQLIQETQYF
TRBV18,.,TRBJ2-7,.,TGTGCCAGCTTAAGGGCACAGGGTAGCGAGCAGTACTTC,CASLRAQGSEQYF
TRBV27,.,TRBJ2-7,few,TGTGCCAGCAGGAACCCACGGACTGCCCCCTACGAGCAGTACTTC,CASRNPRTAPYEQYF
TRBV5-8,TRBD2,TRBJ2-7,many,TGTGCCAGCAGCTCCTCCGGGACTAGCGGGAGAGTGCAGTACTTC,CASSSSGTSGRVQYF
TRBV4-2,.,TRBJ2-7,many,TGTGCCAGCAGCCAAGAACCCCGAGGGGCTTACGAGCAGTACTTC,CASSQEPRGAYEQYF
TRBV15,TRBD2,TRBJ2-7,many,TGTGCCACCAGCAGAGACTGGCTAGCGGGAGCCTACGAGCAGTACTTC,CATSRDWLAGAYEQYF
TRBV11-2,.,TRBJ1-2,many,TGTGCCAGCAGCTTAGATCAGTCGGGACGCCTCTATGGCTACACCTTC,CASSLDQSGRLYGYTF
TRBV12-5,.,TRBJ1-4,once,TGTGCTAGTGGTTTGGGCGGGGGGTCCTACAATGAAAAACTGTTTTTT,CASGLGGGSYNEKLFF
TRBV5-5,.,TRBJ2-1,few,TGTGCCAGCAGCTTGAGGACAGCGTGGGGGAATGAGCAGTTCTTC,CASSLRTAWGNEQFF
TRBV7-9,.,TRBJ2-5,many,TGTGCCAGCAGCTTTCTCCTAGCGTACCAAGAGACCCAGTACTTC,CASSFLLAYQETQYF
TRBV5-1,.,TRBJ2-2,.,TGCGCCAGCAGCTCCAACGGGGTCTACGAGCTGTTTTTT,CASSSNGVYELFF
TRBV5-5,TRBD2,TRBJ2-7,many,TGTGCCAGCAGACCAGGACTAGCGGGAGAGTTCTACGAGCAGTACTTC,CASRPGLAGEFYEQYF
TRBV19,.,TRBJ1-5,.,TGTGCCAGTACTAAGACAGGCAATCAGCCCCAGCATTTT,CASTKTGNQPQHF
TRBV12-5,.,TRBJ1-2,.,TGTGCTAGTGGTTTCCCAGTGCGGGACGCGGGGGCTCTAACCTTC,CASGFPVRDAGALTF
TRBV9,.,TRBJ2-2,many,TGTGCCAGCAGGTCACGGGACGCACAGAACACCGGGGAGCTGTTTTTT,CASRSRDAQNTGELFF
TRBV20-1,TRBD1,TRBJ1-5,many,TGCAGTGCTAGACTTGGACAGGGGGTTCTTAATCAGCCCCAGCATTTT,CSARLGQGVLNQPQHF
TRBV30,TRBD1,TRBJ1-5,few,TGTGCCTGGAGGGTCCGGGACAGCCAAAATCAGCCCCAGCATTTT,CAWRVRDSQNQPQHF
TRBV7-9,.,TRBJ2-2,many,TGTGCCAGCAGCTTAGTTGAGGAATCCGGGGAGCTGTTTTTT,CASSLVEESGELFF
TRBV5-1,.,TRBJ2-3,many,TGCGCCAGCAGCTTGGGAGTTGGTGCTAGCACAGATACGCAGTATTTT,CASSLGVGASTDTQYF
TRBV6-1,.,TRBJ1-5,many,TGTGCCAGCATGAACGGACATTCGCAACAGCCCCAGCATTTT,CASMNGHSQQPQHF
TRBV2,.,TRBJ2-5,many,TGTGCCAGCAGTGTGATCGTAGAGCAAGAGACCCAGTACTTC,CASSVIVEQETQYF
TRBV20-1,TRBD1,TRBJ1-4,.,TGCAGCGTTACCACAGGGGCAGGAAAAACTGTTTTT,CSVTTGAGKTVF
TRBV5-1,TRBD1,TRBJ2-5,many,TGCGCCAGCGGGACAGGGGATCTGGAGACCCAGTACTTC,CASGTGDLETQYF
TRBV27,.,TRBJ2-1,.,TGTGCCAGCAGTTACCGGGCCAACAATGAGCAGTTCTTC,CASSYRANNEQFF
TRBV6-1,.,TRBJ1-4,few,TGTGCCAGCAGTGATGTTCTTGCAGGGGAGGGTGAAAAACTGTTTTTT,CASSDVLAGEGEKLFF
TRBV30,.,TRBJ1-5,few,TGTGCCTGGAGTGGACAGGTTGGAATCGTGCGGAATCAGCCCCAGCATTTT,CAWSGQVGIVRNQPQHF
TRBV4-1,.,TRBJ1-4,.,TGCGCCAGCAGCCCAAACAGGGCCATCTCAACTAATGAAAAACTGTTTTTT,CASSPNRAISTNEKLFF
TRBV20-1,TRBD2,TRBJ2-1,.,TGTAGTGCCACCGGGACTAGGGATTCTCATGGGCAGTTCTTC,CSATGTRDSHGQFF
TRBV10-3,.,TRBJ1-5,.,TGTGCCATCAGTGCGACTAGCAATGATGAGCAGCCCCAGCATTTT,CAISATSNDEQPQHF
TRBV4-2,.,TRBJ2-1,few,TGTGCCAGCAGCCAAGCGTTCAATGAGCAGTTCTTC,CASSQAFNEQFF
TRBV4-1,TRBD2,TRBJ2-6,.,TGCGCCAGCAGCTCCCACTTACTAGCGGGAGGGCCAGGAGGGGCCAACGTCCTGACTTTC,CASSSHLLAGGPGGANVLTF
TRBV12-5,.,TRBJ2-5,few,TGTGCTAGTGGTTTTGGAGACAAGCGCCAAGAGACCCAGTACTTC,CASGFGDKRQETQYF
TRBV11-2,TRBD2,TRBJ2-3,many,TGTGCCAGCAGCCCCTTCCGGACTAGCGGGAACACGCAGTATTTT,CASSPFRTSGNTQYF
TRBV9,.,TRBJ1-1,.,TGTGCCAGCAGCGTAGGGGACCGAATCACTGAAGCTTTCTTT,CASSVGDRITEAFF
TRBV7-2,.,TRBJ1-1,few,TGTGCCAGCAGCTTAGCGGGGATCAACACTGAAGCTTTCTTT,CASSLAGINTEAFF
TRBV25-1,.,TRBJ2-7,.,TGTGCCAGCAGTAGGACATCCGACTACGAGCAGTACTTC,CASSRTSDYEQYF
TRBV5-4,TRBD1,TRBJ1-1,.,TGTGCCAGCAGCTTGGGGGGGGGACAGGCTGAAGCTTTCTTT,CASSLGGGQAEAFF
TRBV28,.,TRBJ2-1,once,TGTGCCAGCAGCTTTTCTAGATTCAATGAGCAGTTCTTC,CASSFSRFNEQFF
TRBV6-4,TRBD2,TRBJ2-7,many,TGTGCCAGCCTGTCCCAGGGAGGGCGACCCTACGAGCAGTACTTC,CASLSQGGRPYEQYF
TRBV6-6,.,TRBJ2-3,few,TGTGCCAGCAGTCACTCGTCCAGCTATAGCACAGATACGCAGTATTTT,CASSHSSSYSTDTQYF